One sample yielded the 2 T cell receptor beta chains listed below, sequenced in a study of Graves' ophthalmopathy and Graves' hyperthyroidism. RNA transcripts served as template for amplifying TCR beta CDR3 sequences. First-round RT-PCR employed HTBI primers, with a second-round multiplex PCR after it. TCRdb used MiXCR to reprocess the multiplex PCR reads, holding one entry per CDR3 protein. The table lists 300,000 or so distinct CDR3 sequences, 15% to 20% of them singletons. The sample was peripheral blood. The receptors here all came from an adult man with Graves' ophthalmopathy.

This clonotype occurred many times. The rearrangement uses TRBV4-3 and TRBJ1-2; 7 bases align to TRBD1. The junction had 11 bases not matched to a gene; V was cut back by 3 bases and J by 7 bases. This CDR3 has 15 amino acids. CDR1 LGHNA and CDR2 YSLEER come from the germline V gene. For the CDR3, the DNA is TGCGCCAGCAGCCAGGATACAGGGGTTTCAGGTGGCTACACCTTC. It encodes CASSQDTGVSGGYTF.

This clonotype was seen ten or more times. This sequence joins TRBV20-1 and TRBJ1-2; no clear D gene. Trimming pared 0 bases from V and 8 bases from J, leaving 10 bases between. Per germline, CDR1 DFQATT and CDR2 SNEGSKA (reference sequence). The CDR3 is made up of 12 amino acids. The CDR3 DNA sequence: TGCAGTGCTAGAGAGGCGGATTGGGGCTACACCTTC. Translation gives CSAREADWGYTF.